What follows is one TCR beta chain and its context. Its antigen has not been determined. No clone much larger than this one lies a single base away; base qualities are absent. The collaborating institutions used their own protocols to collect whole blood in K2EDTA tubes. For TCRbeta analysis, collaborators shipped samples in one of three forms: frozen whole blood, isolated PBMCs, or DNA extracted from either of those sample types. This specimen belongs to a study of blood T cell repertoires in COVID-19 (dated by TCRdb to 2020 to 2021). Notes on the research overall: Samples covering the acute and convalescent phases of COVID-19 were provided by collaborators in the United States, Italy and Spain. The samples were drawn from two sources: the first 160 participants of the ongoing ImmuneRACE study, and 1,200 or so subjects contributed by 6 global collaborators. The dataset comprised deeply sampled blood TCRbeta repertoires from subjects exposed to, actively infected with, or recovered from COVID-19. Nearly every sample came with metadata listing a de-identified subject ID, COVID-19 status, age in years and sex. HLA class I and class II types, where available, came from metadata supplied by the sample provider rather than from assay-based typing. The repertoires were released in a freely available public database intended as a resource for research on the immune response to SARS-CoV-2. The prospective study material was composed of cDNA or gDNA derived from T cells, B-cell-depleted T cells, or PBMCs. Broader findings and caveats from the paper: The amount of clinical and demographic metadata varied by source and participant and was provided uncurated.

Reading from cysteine to phenylalanine, the CDR3 counts 15 amino acids. Only the CDR3 portion is preserved as DNA: 45 bases, with reading frame beginning at the first base. The germline V gene gives CDR1 as SGHRS and CDR2 as YFSETQ. The germline V end is reduced by 5 bases and the J end by 12 bases; junction bases left unmatched: 15. The immunoSEQ Assay, a bias-controlled multiplex PCR, was used to amplify TCRbeta CDR3 regions from genomic DNA. The authors' analysis ran thus. Nucleated cell counts per sample were estimated from amplification of reference gene primers within the assay. To quantify the absolute abundance of each unique TCRbeta CDR3 rearrangement, sequence reads were collapsed and filtered. For each sample, productive Simpson clonality was calculated by taking the square root of Simpson's diversity index across productive rearrangements. TCRdb mirrors the immuneACCESS table, restricted to in-frame sequences. Some clones are absent from its copies; in checked studies, under half trace to an unresolved V gene, and the reason for the others is unknown. That table gives V, J and clone size, and the DNA gave D and trimming. The sample records around 41,000 clones, approximately 90% of which are singletons. The ten largest clones take up 9.6% of the sample.

The receptor's source is an elderly woman with active COVID-19. Material: peripheral blood. The chain links TRBV5-1 with TRBJ2-1, with 9 junctional bases fitting TRBD1. The CDR3 is CASSSGTGTPNTQFF. The base sequence is TGCGCCAGCAGTTCCGGGACAGGGACCCCTAATACGCAGTTCTTC.